This is a list of T cell receptor beta chains from one sample in a study of neurological immune-mediated disorders. TCRdb fed the 5' RACE reads into MiXCR, producing one record per CDR3 protein. This sample has about 55,000 distinct CDR3 sequences, with around 24% found just once. What was sequenced was PBMCs. The source is a man between 60 and 75 years old with HTLV-1-associated myelopathy (HAM/TSP). The CDR3 runs from the conserved cysteine through the conserved F or W. A D gene is named only where the DNA matches it firmly. Clone size is shown for a subset of rows, as once, few, many or a class of expanded clone.

CDR3 | DNA | size | V | D | J
CASSLANKNTEAFF | TGCGCCAGCAGCTTGGCCAATAAGAACACTGAAGCTTTCTTT | many | TRBV5-1 | - | TRBJ1-1
CATETLGGTQYF | TGTGCCACCGAAACTTTGGGCGGGACCCAGTACTTC | - | TRBV10-3 | - | TRBJ2-5
CGTSGRGQAYTQSF | TGCGGGACTAGCGGGAGAGGTCAGGCATATACGCAGTCTTTT | once | TRBV20-1 | TRBD2 | TRBJ2-3
CAISESTGDYGYTF | TGTGCCATCAGTGAGTCAACAGGAGACTATGGCTACACCTTC | - | TRBV10-3 | - | TRBJ1-2
CASSLMGTHTDTQYF | TGTGCCAGCAGCTTAATGGGGACGCACACAGATACGCAGTATTTT | many | TRBV7-9 | - | TRBJ2-3
CAMSNARDRSSDTQYF | TGTGCCATGAGCAATGCGCGGGATCGCTCCTCCGATACGCAGTATTTT | many | TRBV10-3 | - | TRBJ2-3
CASSPFGREGNQPQHF | TGTGCCAGCAGTCCCTTCGGGAGAGAGGGCAATCAGCCCCAGCATTTT | many | TRBV27 | - | TRBJ1-5
CASSWGGEIGTEAFF | TGCGCCAGCAGCTGGGGGGGGGAGATCGGCACTGAAGCTTTCTTT | - | TRBV5-1 | - | TRBJ1-1
CSGVEGTSTEAFF | TGCAGCGGAGTTGAGGGGACCAGCACTGAAGCTTTCTTT | - | TRBV29-1 | - | TRBJ1-1
CASSPTRGQGQYEQYF | TGCGCCAGCAGCCCGACCAGGGGACAGGGTCAGTACGAGCAGTACTTC | many | TRBV5-1 | TRBD1 | TRBJ2-7
CASSGGLLETQYF | TGCGCCAGCAGCGGTGGGCTTTTGGAGACCCAGTACTTC | many | TRBV10-2 | - | TRBJ2-5
CASSVVAGGYNEQFF | TGTGCCAGCAGCGTAGTAGCAGGGGGCTACAATGAGCAGTTCTTC | many | TRBV9 | TRBD1 | TRBJ2-1
CSARDYKIADTQYF | TGCAGTGCAAGGGACTATAAGATCGCAGATACGCAGTATTTT | - | TRBV20-1 | TRBD2 | TRBJ2-3
CASSLLSRADTGELFF | TGTGCCAGCAGTTTATTGTCGCGGGCTGACACCGGGGAGCTGTTTTTT | - | TRBV12-3/TRBV12-4 | - | TRBJ2-2
CASSQGASGRGGTQYF | TGTGCCAGCAGCCAAGGGGCTAGCGGGAGAGGTGGTACGCAGTATTTT | many | TRBV3-1 | TRBD2 | TRBJ2-3
CSARDLAGGGEQFF | TGCAGTGCTAGAGATTTAGCGGGAGGGGGTGAGCAGTTCTTC | - | TRBV20-1 | TRBD2 | TRBJ2-1
CASSRILLGDQETQYF | TGTGCCAGCAGTCGTATACTACTAGGGGACCAAGAGACCCAGTACTTC | many | TRBV2 | - | TRBJ2-5
CASSLGLAADTEAFF | TGCGCCAGCAGCTTGGGACTCGCCGCGGACACTGAAGCTTTCTTT | many | TRBV5-1 | - | TRBJ1-1
CASSVGLAGGTYNEQFF | TGTGCCAGCAGCGTAGGACTAGCGGGAGGTACCTACAATGAGCAGTTCTTC | - | TRBV9 | TRBD2 | TRBJ2-1
CASSSGQGSLTQYF | TGCGCCAGCAGCTCGGGACAGGGGAGTTTGACCCAGTACTTC | many | TRBV5-1 | TRBD1 | TRBJ2-5
CASSPQGAAYEQYF | TGCGCCAGCAGCCCACAGGGGGCTGCTTACGAGCAGTACTTC | many | TRBV5-1 | TRBD1 | TRBJ2-7
CSVLTDSGYTF | TGCAGCGTTCTTACAGATTCCGGCTACACCTTC | many | TRBV29-1 | - | TRBJ1-2
CSVLPVSRDSYNEQFF | TGCAGTGTCCTACCGGTTTCGCGCGACTCCTACAATGAGCAGTTCTTC | many | TRBV20-1 | - | TRBJ2-1
CASSLWGRKDNEQFF | TGTGCCAGCAGCTTATGGGGCCGGAAAGACAATGAGCAGTTCTTC | many | TRBV7-9 | - | TRBJ2-1
CASRGQPNTEAFF | TGCGCCAGCAGAGGACAGCCAAACACTGAAGCTTTCTTT | many | TRBV5-1 | - | TRBJ1-1
CASSYHRTDYGYTF | TGCGCCAGCAGCTATCACCGGACGGACTATGGCTACACCTTC | few | TRBV5-1 | - | TRBJ1-2
CSVTGTGNTGELFF | TGCAGCGTGACCGGGACGGGGAACACCGGGGAGCTGTTTTTT | - | TRBV29-1 | - | TRBJ2-2
CASSPTSGSDTYEQYF | TGTGCCAGCTCACCAACTAGCGGGAGTGATACCTACGAGCAGTACTTC | many | TRBV18 | TRBD2 | TRBJ2-7
CASSLLAGTRRDNEQFF | TGCGCCAGCAGCTTGTTAGCAGGCACGCGAAGAGACAATGAGCAGTTCTTC | many | TRBV5-1 | - | TRBJ2-1
CASRSYRDRVYEQYF | TGTGCCAGCAGATCGTACCGGGACAGGGTCTACGAGCAGTACTTC | many | TRBV5-5 | TRBD1 | TRBJ2-7
CASSQDWQSQPQHF | TGCGCCAGCAGCCAAGATTGGCAGAGTCAGCCCCAGCATTTT | many | TRBV4-1 | - | TRBJ1-5
CSARDRTVPPEKLFF | TGCAGTGCTAGAGATAGGACAGTTCCTCCCGAAAAACTGTTTTTT | many | TRBV20-1 | - | TRBJ1-4
CASSLGQTSSYEQYF | TGTGCCAGCAGCTTGGGGCAGACCTCTAGCTACGAGCAGTACTTC | - | TRBV5-4 | - | TRBJ2-7
CASGRRERDEQFF | TGCGCCAGCGGCCGAAGGGAACGGGATGAGCAGTTCTTC | many | TRBV5-1 | - | TRBJ2-1
CASSQEGGSTYNEQFF | TGTGCCAGCAGCCAAGAGGGCGGGAGCACCTACAATGAGCAGTTCTTC | many | TRBV3-1 | TRBD2 | TRBJ2-1
CASSYSGVNTGELFF | TGTGCCAGCAGCTATAGCGGGGTCAACACCGGGGAGCTGTTTTTT | - | TRBV7-3 | TRBD2 | TRBJ2-2
CATSRTGTENYGYTF | TGTGCCACCAGCAGGACCGGGACAGAGAACTATGGCTACACCTTC | many | TRBV15 | TRBD1 | TRBJ1-2
CASRVRSGANVLTF | TGTGCCAGCAGAGTCCGCTCTGGGGCCAACGTCCTGACTTTC | many | TRBV2 | - | TRBJ2-6
CASFLGQGNTEAFF | TGCGCCAGCTTTCTTGGACAGGGGAACACTGAAGCTTTCTTT | - | TRBV5-1 | TRBD1 | TRBJ1-1
CSLKPTGYEQFF | TGCAGCCTTAAACCCACAGGGTATGAGCAGTTCTTC | once | TRBV29-1 | - | TRBJ2-1
CASSRQADYGYTF | TGCGCCAGCAGTCGACAGGCTGACTATGGCTACACCTTC | many | TRBV10-2 | - | TRBJ1-2
CASSEMPGPGETQYF | TGTGCCAGCAGTGAAATGCCGGGGCCGGGGGAGACCCAGTACTTC | few | TRBV6-1 | - | TRBJ2-5
CSASLRGREAFF | TGCAGTGCTAGCCTGAGGGGGCGGGAAGCTTTCTTT | - | TRBV20-1 | TRBD1 | TRBJ1-1
CAISEASETGELFF | TGTGCCATCAGTGAGGCTAGCGAGACCGGGGAGCTGTTTTTT | many | TRBV10-3 | - | TRBJ2-2
CSGRGGEEKLFF | TGCAGTGGAAGGGGCGGGGAAGAAAAACTGTTTTTT | many | TRBV20-1 | - | TRBJ1-4
CSASSEGGSGEQFF | TGCAGTGCTTCAAGCGAGGGGGGGAGCGGGGAGCAGTTCTTC | many | TRBV20-1 | - | TRBJ2-1
CASSLRREKLFF | TGCGCCAGCAGCTTGAGGCGAGAAAAACTGTTTTTT | many | TRBV5-1 | - | TRBJ1-4
CASSGLAGAELFF | TGTGCCAGCAGTGGACTAGCGGGAGCGGAGCTGTTTTTT | many | TRBV2 | TRBD2 | TRBJ2-2
CASSPPPPRLPSPYF | TGTGCCAGCAGCCCCCCCCCTCCAAGGCTTCCCTCGCCGTATTTT | few | TRBV7-9 | - | TRBJ2-3
CASSHGHYEQYF | TGTGCCAGCAGCCACGGCCACTACGAGCAGTACTTC | many | TRBV3-1 | - | TRBJ2-7
CASTPGDGHQETQYF | TGTGCCAGCACCCCTGGGGACGGACACCAAGAGACCCAGTACTTC | many | TRBV12-3/TRBV12-4 | - | TRBJ2-5
CASGLTGGNEQFF | TGTGCTAGTGGTTTGACAGGGGGCAATGAGCAGTTCTTC | medium-sized | TRBV12-5 | TRBD1 | TRBJ2-1
CASKDNRGAKLFF | TGCGCCAGCAAAGACAATAGGGGGGCCAAACTGTTTTTT | many | TRBV4-1 | - | TRBJ1-4
CASSVGGTKGDEQFF | TGTGCCAGCAGTGTTGGCGGGACGAAGGGGGATGAGCAGTTCTTC | few | TRBV2 | - | TRBJ2-1
CSVELGRTTTEQFF | TGCAGCGTTGAGTTGGGCAGGACTACCACCGAGCAGTTCTTC | - | TRBV29-1 | - | TRBJ2-1
CASSWGRTNYEQYF | TGTGCCAGCAGCTGGGGACGGACCAACTACGAGCAGTACTTC | many | TRBV7-8 | - | TRBJ2-7